The 31 T cell receptor beta chains given below trace back to one sample, sequenced in a study of T cell responses to AZD1222 COVID-19 vaccine. Sequencing used immunoSEQ multiplex PCR; TCRdb keeps in-frame clones, though not all of them. The table includes some 81,000 clones, about 89% detected once. The sequencing here drew on peripheral blood, taken 28 days after the second AZD1222 dose. These receptors all come from an adult who received the AZD1222 COVID-19 vaccine.

The chain uses TRBV16 and TRBJ1-2; D remains unclear. Trimming took 1 base from V and 5 from J, leaving 11 bases between them. CDR3 length equals 14 residues. Germline V gives CDR1 KGHSY, CDR2 FQNENV. For the CDR3, the DNA is TGTGCCAGCAGCCAATTCACTATGGGGTATGGCTACACCTTC. This gives the protein CASSQFTMGYGYTF.

The chain carries TRBV18 and TRBJ1-6, with 10 bases aligning to TRBD1. J gave up 10 bases and V 3 bases, and 6 bases lay outside the gene matches. This CDR3 has 15 amino acids. The germline gives CDR1 KGHSH, CDR2 LQKENI. CDR3 protein: CASSPRQGAGSPLHF. Here the CDR3 DNA reads TGTGCCAGCTCACCTCGACAGGGGGCTGGGTCACCCCTCCACTTT.

This clone has just one count. The chain joins TRBV6-5 to TRBJ2-3; D is ambiguous. V lost 5 bases and J lost 6, with 12 bases in between. The V gene's germline CDR1 is MNHEY and CDR2 SVGAGI. The CDR3 has 13 residues. The CDR3 sequence: CASSILVRDTQYF. The CDR3 coding sequence is TGTGCCAGCAGTATATTGGTGCGCGATACGCAGTATTTT.

The chain uses TRBV30 and TRBJ1-1; 9 bases map to TRBD1. The V gene end was trimmed by 3 bases and the J gene end by 6 bases; junction bases not matched to a gene: 5. This CDR3 contains 13 residues. Looked up from germline, CDR1 is GTSNPN and CDR2 is SVGIG (reference sequence). The CDR3 nucleotides are TGTGCCTGGAGACAGGGGGCCGAACCTGAAGCTTTCTTT. Its protein is CAWRQGAEPEAFF.

This chain links TRBV15 with TRBJ1-1; 9 nucleotides match TRBD1. Per germline, CDR1 LNHNV and CDR2 YYDKDF (reference sequence). Trimming at V came to 1 base and at J to 3 bases, leaving 12 bases not matched to a gene. This CDR3 comprises 18 residues. The CDR3 region is CATSRGPGQGFGYTEAFF. Here the CDR3 DNA reads TGTGCCACCAGCAGAGGACCGGGACAGGGATTTGGGTACACTGAAGCTTTCTTT.

The V and J genes are TRBV18 and TRBJ2-2, with 9 bases lining up with TRBD2. V dropped 5 bases and J dropped 6; count of bases not matched to a gene: 7. CDR3 length equals 15 residues. CDR1 and CDR2 from the germline V gene are KGHSH and LQKENI. The CDR3: CASSAVAGVPGELFF. The CDR3 DNA sequence: TGTGCCAGCTCAGCAGTAGCGGGAGTGCCCGGGGAGCTGTTTTTT.

This chain uses TRBV18 with TRBJ2-1; D gene ambiguous. V dropped 0 bases and J dropped 8 bases, with 14 bases sitting between them. Germline V CDR1 and CDR2: KGHSH, LQKENI. This CDR3 is built from 15 residues. Written as DNA, the CDR3 is TGTGCCAGCTCACCACCATCCCTAGACCGGGATGAGCAGTTCTTC. Amino acid sequence: CASSPPSLDRDEQFF.

The chain couples TRBV6-5 to TRBJ2-7; D is perhaps TRBD1 or TRBD2 (5 bases each). The CDR3 contains 14 residues. The V and J ends lost 6 bases and 0 bases respectively, with 12 bases between them. CDR1 MNHEY and CDR2 SVGAGI come from the germline V gene. CDR3 in amino acids: CASSMGRISYEQYF. The CDR3, as DNA: TGTGCCAGCAGCATGGGACGGATCTCCTACGAGCAGTACTTC.

The chain is built from TRBV4-2 and TRBJ2-3; no clear D. V was trimmed by 0 bases and J by 2 bases, leaving 6 bases between them. The CDR3 is 14 amino acids. The germline V gene has CDR1 LGHNA and CDR2 YNFKEQ. The CDR3 spells CASSQDGNTDTQYF. Written as DNA, the CDR3 is TGTGCCAGCAGCCAAGATGGGAACACAGATACGCAGTATTTT.

This chain links TRBV4-2 with TRBJ1-5; 7 bases line up with TRBD1. In germline, CDR1 is LGHNA, CDR2 YNFKEQ. J lost 2 bases, V lost 2 bases, and 6 bases had no gene match. The CDR3 is 16 amino acids. DNA for the CDR3: TGTGCCAGCAGCCAATCGCCAGGGGGTGGCAATCAGCCCCAGCATTTT. It is translated as CASSQSPGGGNQPQHF.

The chain joins TRBV5-1 to TRBJ2-1; 12 positions agree with TRBD2. From germline, CDR1 is SGHRS and CDR2 YFSETQ. J was trimmed by 6 bases and V by 0 bases; bases with no gene match: 1. This CDR3 contains 15 residues. The CDR3 nucleotides are TGCGCCAGCAGCTTGGGACTAGCGGGAGTCAATGAGCAGTTCTTC. Its protein is CASSLGLAGVNEQFF.

This clone was counted only a few times. V is TRBV7-9 and J is TRBJ1-2; D remains ambiguous. The V and J ends lost 8 bases and 4 bases respectively, with 14 bases between them. The CDR3 contains 13 residues. CDR1 SEHNR and CDR2 FQNEAQ come from the germline V gene (reference sequence). The CDR3, as DNA: TGTGCCAGCCATGGGGAGGTGACCTATGGCTACACCTTC. Protein product: CASHGEVTYGYTF.

The CDR3 region is CASSDTVGTEAFF. CDR3 DNA sequence: TGTGCCAGCAGCGACACAGTCGGCACTGAAGCTTTCTTT. This sequence joins TRBV11-2 and TRBJ1-1; D gene ambiguous. The V end was cut by 5 bases, the J end by 4 bases, with 11 bases between. The CDR3 is 13 amino acids. Germline loops: CDR1 SGHAT, CDR2 FQNNGV.

The V gene is TRBV4-1, the J gene TRBJ2-4; D is ambiguous. Trimming took off 0 bases at V and 2 bases at J, with 11 bases between the two ends. This CDR3 has 16 amino acids. Germline V lookup: CDR1 MGHRA, CDR2 YSYEKL. CDR3 protein: CASSQETAASKNIQYF. DNA for the CDR3: TGCGCCAGCAGCCAAGAAACGGCAGCATCCAAAAACATTCAGTACTTC.

The V call is TRBV29-1, the J call TRBJ2-5; D gene unclear. Germline assignment: CDR1 SQVTM and CDR2 ANQGSEA. V was pared by 4 bases and J by 3 bases, with 15 bases between. This CDR3 has 14 amino acids. The CDR3 DNA is TGCAGCGTTGTAGCTGGCTCGTCGAAAGAGACCCAGTACTTC. Its translation: CSVVAGSSKETQYF.

This clone appeared a few times. J is TRBJ1-2 and V is TRBV7-8; possibly TRBD1 for D (5 bases). This CDR3 comprises 12 residues. The V end lost 3 bases, the J end lost 8 bases, and 10 bases lay between the germline ends. Germline CDR1 and CDR2: SGHVS and FQNEAQ. The CDR3 reads CASSFPGHGYTF. Here the CDR3 DNA reads TGTGCCAGCAGCTTTCCAGGGCACGGCTACACCTTC.

This CDR3 reads CASRPRPVGHTEAFF. The CDR3 DNA reads as TGTGCCAGCAGGCCACGGCCGGTGGGGCACACTGAAGCTTTCTTT. The chain carries TRBV27 and TRBJ1-1; D may be TRBD1 (5 bases). Trimming stripped 6 bases from V and 3 bases from J, with 17 bases between. This CDR3 comprises 15 residues. From germline, CDR1 is MNHEY and CDR2 SMNVEV (reference sequence).

The CDR3 DNA follows: TGTGCCAGCAGTATACTAGGCAATGAGCAGTTCTTC. It specifies CASSILGNEQFF. The chain joins TRBV7-3 to TRBJ2-1; TRBD2 might be the D (5 bases). The germline CDR1 and CDR2 sequences are SGHTA and FQGTGA. The CDR3 totals 12 residues. Trimming cost V 6 bases and J 6 bases, with 9 bases left between them.

The chain has TRBV4-1 and TRBJ2-2; TRBD1 aligns across 7 bases. The germline CDR1 and CDR2 sequences are MGHRA and YSYEKL. This CDR3 is 14 amino acids long. With 6 bases clipped from V and 2 bases from J, the junction kept 3 bases outside the gene matches. The CDR3 DNA sequence: TGCGCCAGCAGTCGGGACAGAAACACCGGGGAGCTGTTTTTT. Translating gives CASSRDRNTGELFF.

J is TRBJ1-1 and V is TRBV5-1; tentatively, D is TRBD1 (6 bases). Between the trimmed V and J ends, which lost 4 bases and 3 bases, there was a span of 22 bases. CDR1 and CDR2 (germline): SGHRS, YFSETQ. The CDR3 consists of 17 residues. CDR3 region: CASSGGHYPLGDTEAFF. CDR3 coding DNA: TGCGCCAGCAGCGGGGGACACTATCCCCTAGGGGACACTGAAGCTTTCTTT.

This clone appeared a single time. The rearrangement links TRBV28 to TRBJ2-2, with 7 bases matching TRBD1. Trimming removed 4 bases from V and 4 bases from J; junction bases left unmatched: 9. CDR1 and CDR2 from the germline V gene are MDHEN and SYDVKM. The CDR3 is made up of 16 amino acids. CDR3 DNA: TGTGCCAGCAGTTCGCCGGGACAGCGACTCACCGGGGAGCTGTTTTTT. It specifies CASSSPGQRLTGELFF.

The genes are TRBV11-2 and TRBJ1-4; TRBD1 is a possible D gene (5 bases). The CDR3 loop spans 15 amino acids. Germline CDR1 SGHAT, CDR2 FQNNGV. With 5 bases removed from V and 4 bases from J, the gap between germline ends came to 14 bases. The DNA for the CDR3 is TGTGCCAGCAGCCCCTCGACAGAATATAATGAAAAACTGTTTTTT. Its translation: CASSPSTEYNEKLFF.

This clone was found a few times. This chain links TRBV6-5 with TRBJ2-1; 9 bases match TRBD2. Per germline, CDR1 MNHEY and CDR2 SVGAGI. The length of the CDR3 is 15 residues. The V gene end was trimmed by 6 bases and the J gene end by 7 bases; junction bases not matched to a gene: 10. CDR3 protein: CASRLAGEGRNEQFF. The CDR3, as DNA: TGTGCCAGCAGATTAGCGGGAGAGGGGAGGAATGAGCAGTTCTTC.

The rearrangement joins TRBV4-1 to TRBJ1-1; TRBD1 is a possible D gene (6 bases). Germline V gene sequence: CDR1 MGHRA, CDR2 YSYEKL. The germline V and J ends were trimmed by 2 bases and 4 bases, with 14 bases remaining between them. The CDR3 is made up of 15 amino acids. The CDR3 loop reads CASSQPPTGSTEAFF. DNA of the CDR3: TGCGCCAGCAGCCAACCCCCAACAGGGAGCACTGAAGCTTTCTTT.

This chain joins TRBV6-6 and TRBJ1-6; D gene ambiguous. The CDR3 totals 14 residues. Germline CDR1 MNHNY, CDR2 SVGAGI (reference sequence). V lost 8 bases to trimming and J lost 10 bases, with 18 bases between them. CDR3 amino acids: CASLESRGRSPLHF. CDR3 coding DNA: TGTGCCAGCCTGGAGTCGCGGGGTCGATCACCCCTCCACTTT.

The CDR3 region has the DNA TGTGCCAGCAGTTTAAAGATCTACAATGAGCAGTTCTTC. This translates into CASSLKIYNEQFF. The genes are TRBV12-3 or TRBV12-4 and TRBJ2-1; no definite D call. This CDR3 is built from 13 residues. Trimming took off 2 bases at V and 3 bases at J, with 5 bases between the two ends.

This chain links TRBV27 with TRBJ1-5, with D possibly being TRBD1 (5 bases). Trimming removed 2 bases at V and 6 bases at J, with 8 bases between. The CDR3 spans 13 residues. Germline V lookup: CDR1 MNHEY, CDR2 SMNVEV (reference sequence). CDR3 loop: CASSLRGFQPQHF. As DNA, the CDR3 is TGTGCCAGCAGTTTACGGGGGTTTCAGCCCCAGCATTTT.

V gene TRBV6-4 combines with J gene TRBJ2-2, with 7 bases matching TRBD1. J gave up 3 bases and V 2 bases, and 0 bases lay outside the gene matches. This CDR3 contains 14 residues. In germline, CDR1 is MRHNA, CDR2 SNTAGT. The CDR3 here is CASSDRGHTGELFF. CDR3 nucleotides: TGTGCCAGCAGTGACAGGGGGCACACCGGGGAGCTGTTTTTT.

The gene calls are TRBV11-2 and TRBJ2-3; 7 positions agree with TRBD2. The V gene's germline CDR1 is SGHAT and CDR2 FQNNGV. The CDR3 loop spans 14 amino acids. V lost 5 bases to trimming and J lost 3 bases; unmatched junction nucleotides: 5. The CDR3: CASSPLRGTDTQYF. The CDR3 DNA is TGTGCCAGCAGCCCCTTGCGGGGGACAGATACGCAGTATTTT.

This clone was seen once. The rearrangement links TRBV7-3 to TRBJ2-3; D gene unclear. The V gene's germline CDR1 is SGHTA and CDR2 FQGTGA. Trimming shortened V by 0 bases and J by 6 bases, and 10 bases separated the two germline ends. The CDR3 consists of 14 residues. In DNA, the CDR3 is TGTGCCAGCAGCTTAACGTTCATCCAGGATACGCAGTATTTT. Encoded protein: CASSLTFIQDTQYF. Complete variable domain (other parts from reference TRBV7-3 and TRBJ2-3): GAGVSQTPSNKVTEKGKYVELRCDPISGHTALYWYRQSLGQGPEFLIYFQGTGAADDSGLPNDRFFAVRPEGSVSTLKIQRTERGDSAVYLCASSLTFIQDTQYFGPGTRLTVL.

For the CDR3, the DNA is TGTGCCAGCAGCTCTAGGACACTATATAATGAAAAACTGTTTTTT. This translates into CASSSRTLYNEKLFF. This chain joins TRBV6-2 or TRBV6-3 and TRBJ1-4; weak D call: TRBD1 (5 bases). There are 15 residues in the CDR3. Germline V gene data show CDR1 as MNHEY and CDR2 as SVGEGT. With 6 bases removed from V and 4 bases from J, the gap between germline ends came to 15 bases.